The sequence of this T cell receptor beta chain was determined in a study of cytomegalovirus exposure and HLA in healthy donors. The study, taken as a whole, reports: The study recorded more than 150 TCR beta chains that were cytomegalovirus-associated. Researchers reported that three CMV-associated chains were confirmed in vitro as CMV antigen-specific. First-cohort TCR clusters tended to co-occur in the 95 to 150 validation repertoires, a later analysis found.

The CDR3 runs to 19 residues. Germline CDR1 MGHRA, CDR2 YSYEKL. Trimming removed 4 bases at V and 6 bases at J, with 31 bases between. Clones were sequenced by immunoSEQ multiplex PCR, and TCRdb holds only the in-frame ones, with some missing. The sample contains 200,000 to 300,000 clones, around nine tenths of which appear only once. As regards this clone: The antigen is undetermined.

The donors belonged to the approximately 120-subject validation cohort, separate from the roughly 650-subject first cohort. The V and J genes are TRBV4-1 and TRBJ2-7; the D gene is possibly TRBD2 (7 bases). Sequences were obtained from PBMCs. The source is a man younger than 35 in good health and CMV-seronegative. The CDR3 protein is CASSLVAIRAGGASGEQYF. CDR3 DNA sequence: TGCGCCAGCAGCCTCGTCGCTATACGTGCTGGGGGGGCCTCGGGCGAGCAGTACTTC.